This paragraph reports one T cell receptor (beta chain). Its antigen is still unknown. These data belong to a study of regulatory dendritic cells for organ transplantation. CFSE-labeled sorted T cells met regulatory or mature dendritic cells for five to six days. Method: immunoSEQ multiplex PCR; TCRdb's copy keeps in-frame clones and lacks some. The table has roughly 4,200 clones, around 64% seen once. This CDR3 has 15 residues. V lost 4 bases, J lost 2 bases, and 6 bases stayed unmatched. The germline gives CDR1 SGDLS, CDR2 YYNGEE. This TCR was sampled from a human donor in good health. The chain carries TRBV9 and TRBJ2-1, with 7 bases aligning to TRBD1. Sequencing was done on a sample of memory CD8+ T cells from blood cultured with regulatory dendritic cells. Subset denoted: CD45RO+ memory T cells. The CDR3 spells CASSSDDRAYNEQFF. CDR3 coding DNA: TGTGCCAGCAGCTCCGATGACAGGGCCTACAATGAGCAGTTCTTC.